A single sample gave rise to the 3 T cell receptor beta chains below, sequenced in a study of blood T cells in healthy people across ages. Combining a sample-barcoded 5' primer with a J-beta primer mix, a second PCR ran for roughly 7 to 11 cycles. TCRdb re-derived calls from the 5' RACE reads in MiXCR, one entry per CDR3 protein. Counted here are about 1,400,000 distinct CDR3 sequences, roughly 40% occurring once; the ten biggest clones make up roughly 8.2%. The material sequenced was blood. Receptors originate from a woman between 18 and 29 years old in good health.

Only a few counts were recorded for this clonotype. The chain joins TRBV6-5 to TRBJ2-1; the match to TRBD1 covers 8 bases. The CDR3 length is 13 residues. Germline V gene data show CDR1 as MNHEY and CDR2 as SVGAGI. The ends lost 7 bases at V and 5 bases at J; junction bases unmatched: 4. CDR3: CASIRGQDNEQFF. The CDR3 DNA reads as TGTGCCAGCATTCGGGGACAGGACAATGAGCAGTTCTTC.

The CDR3 reads CATSDGYSYNEQFF. DNA of the CDR3: TGTGCCACCAGTGATGGTTACTCCTACAATGAGCAGTTCTTC. V gene TRBV24-1 combines with J gene TRBJ2-1; the D is unclear. Trimming took off 3 bases at V and 0 bases at J, with 5 bases between the two ends. The CDR3 is 14 residues long. The germline V gene encodes CDR1 KGHDR and CDR2 SFDVKD.

The gene calls are TRBV20-1 and TRBJ2-3; 8 bases are a match to TRBD2. The CDR3 loop spans 15 amino acids. From germline, CDR1 is DFQATT and CDR2 SNEGSKA (reference sequence). J gave up 4 bases and V 0 bases, and 6 bases lay outside the gene matches. CDR3 bases: TGCAGTGCTAGAGATCCGGGACTAGTGTCAGATACGCAGTATTTT. Amino acids: CSARDPGLVSDTQYF.